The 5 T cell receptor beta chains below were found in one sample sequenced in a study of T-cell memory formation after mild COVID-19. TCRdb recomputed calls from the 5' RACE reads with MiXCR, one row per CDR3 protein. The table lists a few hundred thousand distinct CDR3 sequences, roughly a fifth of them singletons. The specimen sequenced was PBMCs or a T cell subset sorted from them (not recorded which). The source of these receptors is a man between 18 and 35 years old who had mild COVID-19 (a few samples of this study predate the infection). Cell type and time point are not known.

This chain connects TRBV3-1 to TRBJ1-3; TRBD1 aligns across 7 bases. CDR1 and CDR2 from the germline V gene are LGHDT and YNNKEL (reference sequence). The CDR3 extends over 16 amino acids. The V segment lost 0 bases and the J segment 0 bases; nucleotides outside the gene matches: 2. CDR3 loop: CASSQDSGGSGNTIYF. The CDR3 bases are TGTGCCAGCAGCCAAGATTCAGGGGGCTCTGGAAACACCATATATTTT.

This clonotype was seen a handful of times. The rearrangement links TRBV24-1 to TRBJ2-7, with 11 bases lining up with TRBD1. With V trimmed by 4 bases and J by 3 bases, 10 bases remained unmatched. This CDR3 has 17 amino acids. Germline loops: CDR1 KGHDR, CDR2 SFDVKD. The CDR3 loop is CATSESRRDRGIYEQYV. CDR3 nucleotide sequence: TGTGCCACCAGTGAGTCCCGCCGGGACAGGGGGATCTACGAGCAGTACGTC.

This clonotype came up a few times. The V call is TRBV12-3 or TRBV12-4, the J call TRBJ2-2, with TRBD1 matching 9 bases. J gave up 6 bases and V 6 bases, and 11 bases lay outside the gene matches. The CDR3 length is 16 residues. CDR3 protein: CASRNRGRRGSGELFF. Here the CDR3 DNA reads TGTGCCAGCAGGAACAGGGGGCGGAGAGGGTCCGGGGAGCTGTTTTTT.

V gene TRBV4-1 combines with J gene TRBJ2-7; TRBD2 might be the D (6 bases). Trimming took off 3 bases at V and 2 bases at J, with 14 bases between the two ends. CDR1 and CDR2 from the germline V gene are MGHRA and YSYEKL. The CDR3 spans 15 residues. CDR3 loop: CASSQMTSFAYEQYF. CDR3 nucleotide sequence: TGCGCCAGCAGCCAGATGACTAGTTTCGCCTACGAGCAGTACTTC.

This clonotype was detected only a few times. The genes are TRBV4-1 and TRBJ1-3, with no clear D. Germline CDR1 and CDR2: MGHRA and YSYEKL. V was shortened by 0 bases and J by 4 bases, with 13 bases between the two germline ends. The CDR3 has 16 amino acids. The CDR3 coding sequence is TGCGCCAGCAGCCAAGAGGGCGGAGGATTGGGAAACACCATATATTTT. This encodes CASSQEGGGLGNTIYF.